Below, 16 T cell receptor beta chains from the same sample are listed, as sequenced in a study of cytomegalovirus exposure and HLA in healthy donors. PCR used 60 Vbeta primers and 13 Jbeta primers. Measured with immunoSEQ multiplex PCR; TCRdb has only the in-frame clones, and not every one. The top ten clones hold around 3.4% of a sample with about 160,000 clones, 70% to 80% of them seen once. The sequenced sample consisted of PBMCs. The receptors shown here come from a man in his thirties or forties in good health and CMV-seropositive.

V gene TRBV25-1 combines with J gene TRBJ1-6; D remains unclear. From germline, CDR1 is MGHDK and CDR2 SYGVNS. The CDR3 runs 13 residues. V was shortened by 10 bases and J by 4 bases, with 11 bases between the two germline ends. The CDR3 DNA reads as TGTGCCACCGCTGCAGTTTATAATTCACCCCTCCACTTT. This sequence encodes CATAAVYNSPLHF.

CDR3 sequence: CAYRDSYEQYF. CDR3 sequence (DNA): TGTGCTTACAGGGACTCCTACGAGCAGTACTTC. The chain combines TRBV9 with TRBJ2-7, with D perhaps matching TRBD1 (6 bases). From germline, CDR1 is SGDLS and CDR2 YYNGEE. The CDR3 covers 11 residues.

The rearrangement links TRBV6-4 to TRBJ2-1; 10 nucleotides line up with TRBD1. Germline V lookup: CDR1 MRHNA, CDR2 SNTAGT. The V and J ends lost 3 bases and 5 bases, in that order; junction bases with no gene match: 4. This CDR3 comprises 15 residues. The CDR3, as DNA: TGTGCCAGCAGTGAACGGGACAGGGGAGACAATGAGCAGTTCTTC. Translating gives CASSERDRGDNEQFF.

CDR3 coding DNA: TGTGCCAGCAGTTCAACACCAAACACTGAAGCTTTCTTT. It encodes CASSSTPNTEAFF. J is TRBJ1-1 and V is TRBV28; D not certain. The length of the CDR3 is 13 residues. CDR1 is MDHEN, CDR2 SYDVKM, per germline. Trimming shortened V by 4 bases and J by 2 bases, and 8 bases separated the two germline ends. The variable domain in full, completed from reference TRBV28 and TRBJ1-1, reads DVKVTQSSRYLVKRTGEKVFLECVQDMDHENMFWYRQDPGLGLRLIYFSYDVKMKEKGDIPEGYSVSREKKERFSLILESASTNQTSMYLCASSSTPNTEAFFGQGTRLTVV.

This rearrangement joins TRBV2 to TRBJ1-6, with 7 nucleotides matching TRBD1. This CDR3 contains 13 residues. Germline lookup yields CDR1 SNHLY and CDR2 FYNNEI. J lost 9 bases, V lost 7 bases, and 6 bases had no gene match. The CDR3 spells CASTGRGISPLHF. CDR3 in DNA: TGTGCCAGCACAGGCAGGGGGATTTCACCCCTCCACTTT.

This clone occurred a few times. V and J are TRBV6-5 and TRBJ1-1, with unresolved D. Per the germline V gene, CDR1 is MNHEY and CDR2 is SVGAGI. The CDR3 is made up of 15 amino acids. V was cut by 2 bases and J by 5 bases, with 15 bases left in between. The CDR3 reads CASSYGWGGWTEAFF. CDR3 DNA: TGTGCCAGCAGTTACGGGTGGGGAGGGTGGACTGAAGCTTTCTTT.

The CDR3 spells CAISVDRDQPQHF. The CDR3 coding sequence is TGTGCCATCAGTGTCGACAGGGATCAGCCCCAGCATTTT. The chain uses TRBV10-3 and TRBJ1-5; 7 positions agree with TRBD1. This CDR3 contains 13 residues. After removal of 4 bases from V and 5 bases from J, the junction contained 2 bases not matched to a gene. Germline V CDR1 and CDR2: ENHRY, SYGVKD.

The chain is built from TRBV6-5 and TRBJ2-5; D gene ambiguous. The CDR3 is 14 amino acids. Germline V gene lookup returns CDR1 MNHEY and CDR2 SVGAGI. Trimming shortened V by 5 bases and J by 4 bases, and 14 bases separated the two germline ends. The CDR3 nucleotides are TGTGCCAGCAGTGGCACGGCGTCGGGAGAGACCCAGTACTTC. This gives the protein CASSGTASGETQYF.

CDR3 amino acids: CAWSVGQGPTEAFF. CDR3 bases: TGTGCCTGGAGTGTTGGCCAGGGTCCCACTGAAGCTTTCTTT. The chain links TRBV30 to TRBJ1-1, with D possibly matching TRBD1 (5 bases). V lost 0 bases and J lost 4, with 12 bases in between. CDR1 is GTSNPN and CDR2 is SVGIG in the germline V gene (reference sequence). The CDR3 loop spans 14 amino acids.

The V call is TRBV4-1, the J call TRBJ2-7; TRBD1 matches at 7 bases. This CDR3 has 14 residues. CDR1 and CDR2 from the germline V gene are MGHRA and YSYEKL. The junction had 2 bases not matched to a gene; V was cut back by 0 bases and J by 3 bases. CDR3 loop: CASSQDPGGYEQYF. CDR3 DNA: TGCGCCAGCAGCCAAGATCCAGGGGGCTACGAGCAGTACTTC.

This clone was counted once. The chain is built from TRBV7-9 and TRBJ2-7, with D possibly TRBD2 on 6 matching bases. The CDR3 runs 12 residues. The ends were cut back, 3 bases at V and 5 bases at J, with 8 bases in the middle. Germline CDR1 SEHNR, CDR2 FQNEAQ (reference sequence). The CDR3 DNA reads TGTGCCAGCAGCTTCCCGGGAGACGAGCAGTACTTC. This encodes CASSFPGDEQYF.

This chain connects TRBV25-1 to TRBJ2-2; a weak D match, TRBD2 (5 bases). Trimming shortened V by 4 bases and J by 2 bases, and 11 bases separated the two germline ends. In germline, CDR1 is MGHDK, CDR2 SYGVNS. The CDR3 length is 15 residues. The CDR3 spells CASSVRGLNTGELFF. Written as DNA, the CDR3 is TGTGCCAGCAGTGTACGGGGTTTAAACACCGGGGAGCTGTTTTTT.

CDR3 DNA: TGTGCCAGCAGTGGACTCAGGGGACAGTTGAGGGACGAGCAGTACTTC. Translating gives CASSGLRGQLRDEQYF. The V call is TRBV25-1, the J call TRBJ2-7; 7 bases fit TRBD1. The V gene end was trimmed by 4 bases and the J gene end by 5 bases; junction bases not matched to a gene: 14. The germline CDR1 and CDR2 sequences are MGHDK and SYGVNS. This CDR3 comprises 16 residues.

The chain employs TRBV30 and TRBJ1-6; D gene ambiguous. Trimming took off 3 bases at V and 8 bases at J, with 8 bases between the two ends. The V gene's germline CDR1 is GTSNPN and CDR2 SVGIG (reference sequence). The CDR3 covers 12 residues. CDR3 loop: CAWRVVDSPLHF. The CDR3 DNA reads TGTGCCTGGAGAGTGGTAGATTCACCCCTCCACTTT.

Comment on this clone: Since no conserved phenylalanine or tryptophan closes the CDR3, a read error is the likely cause. V gene TRBV5-1 combines with J gene TRBJ1-5; possibly TRBD1 for D (6 bases). The CDR3 covers 14 residues. Between the trimmed V and J ends, which lost 0 bases and 8 bases, there was a span of 12 bases. Germline CDR1 and CDR2: SGHRS and YFSETQ. The CDR3 bases are TGCGCCAGCAGCTTGGTGACAGGTGGGGAGCCCCAGCATCTT. Translated, it gives CASSLVTGGEPQHL.

The chain joins TRBV28 to TRBJ1-4; a possible D gene is TRBD1 (5 bases). This CDR3 contains 14 residues. Trimming removed 7 bases from V and 8 bases from J, with 17 bases in between. CDR1 and CDR2 (germline): MDHEN, SYDVKM. The CDR3 DNA is TGTGCCAGCACCTCTAGAAGGGGAGGGGAAAAACTGTTTTTT. Protein sequence: CASTSRRGGEKLFF.